These 27 T cell receptor beta chains share one sample of origin, sequenced in a study of cytomegalovirus exposure and HLA in healthy donors. PCR amplification relied on 60 Vbeta primers (plus 13 Jbeta primers). The assay was immunoSEQ multiplex PCR, and TCRdb's table has in-frame clones only and misses some. Counted here are roughly 150,000 clones, approximately 80% occurring once; the ten biggest clones make up about 12%. Sequenced sample: PBMCs. These receptors were taken from a man in his forties in good health and CMV-seropositive.

This clone was detected a few times. V usage is TRBV27 and J usage is TRBJ2-7; TRBD2 matches 7 bases. CDR1 is MNHEY, CDR2 SMNVEV, per germline (reference sequence). V shed 2 bases, J shed 3 bases, and the junction held 7 bases outside the gene matches. This CDR3 has 15 residues. CDR3 loop: CASSLAPSGVYEQYF. The DNA of the CDR3 is TGTGCCAGCAGTTTAGCCCCCAGCGGGGTCTACGAGCAGTACTTC.

The V call is TRBV9, the J call TRBJ1-2, with 9 nucleotides matching TRBD1. The junction had 11 bases not matched to a gene; V was cut back by 0 bases and J by 8 bases. Germline-derived CDR1 and CDR2 are SGDLS and YYNGEE. The CDR3 covers 16 residues. The CDR3 region has the DNA TGTGCCAGCAGCGTAGCCGACCCGGGACAGGGTAAGGGCTACACCTTC. Protein product: CASSVADPGQGKGYTF.

CDR3 nucleotide sequence: TGTGCCAGCAGCAAATGTTCCGGGAGGAACTTCGAGCAGTACTTC. Translation gives CASSKCSGRNFEQYF. The chain links TRBV21-1 to TRBJ2-7; the table gives TRBD2 as D, unverified against the DNA. TRBV21-1 is recorded as a pseudogene. This CDR3 is built from 15 residues.

This clone was seen a few times. J is TRBJ2-1 and V is TRBV6-1, with 13 positions matching TRBD2. J lost 8 bases, V lost 2 bases, and 9 bases had no gene match. The CDR3 spans 17 residues. The germline V gene encodes CDR1 MNHNS and CDR2 SASEGT. The CDR3 nucleotides are TGTGCCAGCAGTGAACGACCCGGGACTAGCGGGATGGATGAGCAGTTCTTC. The encoded protein is CASSERPGTSGMDEQFF.

This clone was seen a single time. This CDR3 reads CASRPPQGPRREGPGWTGELFF. The CDR3 DNA reads TGTGCCAGCAGACCCCCGCAGGGACCAAGGCGGGAGGGCCCGGGTTGGACCGGGGAGCTGTTTTTT. V is TRBV27 and J is TRBJ2-2; TRBD2 agrees at 9 bases. CDR1 and CDR2 from the germline V gene are MNHEY and SMNVEV (reference sequence). V was clipped by 6 bases and J by 5 bases; unmatched bases: 28. The CDR3 contains 22 residues.

The chain couples TRBV23-1 to TRBJ2-3; tentative D call: TRBD2 (5 bases). TRBV23-1 is an ORF, and what it does is uncertain. Trimming took off 0 bases at V and 4 bases at J, with 20 bases between the two ends. The CDR3 runs to 18 residues. The CDR3 coding sequence is TGCGCCAGCAGTCAATCGAGGTGCACGGGATCCCTCCCAGATACGCAGTATTTT. Protein sequence: CASSQSRCTGSLPDTQYF.

This chain uses TRBV2 with TRBJ2-5; 13 positions agree with TRBD2. V gave up 4 bases and J gave up 5 bases; unmatched junction bases: 4. CDR3 size: 15 residues. CDR1 and CDR2 (germline): SNHLY, FYNNEI. The CDR3 protein is CASSGTSGRVETQYF. CDR3 nucleotide sequence: TGTGCCAGCAGTGGGACTAGCGGGAGAGTGGAGACCCAGTACTTC.

J is TRBJ2-1 and V is TRBV7-2; 12 bases fit TRBD2. Germline V gene data show CDR1 as SGHTA and CDR2 as FQGNSA. V gave up 4 bases and J gave up 7 bases; unmatched junction bases: 8. CDR3 length: 16 residues. CDR3 protein: CASSSPSGRASNEQFF. The CDR3 bases are TGTGCCAGCAGCTCTCCTAGCGGGAGGGCATCAAATGAGCAGTTCTTC.

This chain links TRBV6-1 with TRBJ2-6; D is unclear. V was shortened by 3 bases and J by 2 bases, with 8 bases between the two germline ends. The CDR3 totals 15 residues. Germline CDR1 reads MNHNS; CDR2 reads SASEGT. CDR3: CASSERWAGANVLTF. DNA for the CDR3: TGTGCCAGCAGTGAGCGGTGGGCTGGGGCCAACGTCCTGACTTTC.

The chain couples TRBV7-6 to TRBJ1-1; D is possibly TRBD1 (6 bases). The CDR3 length is 16 residues. Germline assignment: CDR1 SGHVS and CDR2 FNYEAQ. Between the trimmed V and J ends, which lost 4 bases and 4 bases, there was a span of 19 bases. Written as DNA, the CDR3 is TGTGCCAGCAGCTCCACAGGGTCAGTTGGGGGCACTGAAGCTTTCTTT. It encodes CASSSTGSVGGTEAFF.

Many counts were recorded for this clone. The genes are TRBV4-3 and TRBJ2-1; no definite D call. In germline, CDR1 is LGHNA, CDR2 YSLEER. The CDR3 length is 14 residues. V lost 4 bases and J 8 bases, leaving 15 bases between the germline ends. CDR3 protein: CASSPTTTRHEQFF. Here the CDR3 DNA reads TGCGCCAGCAGCCCCACAACTACTCGCCATGAGCAGTTCTTC.

The rearrangement links TRBV5-1 to TRBJ1-1, with 10 bases lining up with TRBD1. The J segment lost 2 bases and the V segment lost 3 bases, leaving 7 bases of the junction unmatched. CDR1 and CDR2 from the germline V gene are SGHRS and YFSETQ. The CDR3 contains 16 residues. The CDR3 DNA follows: TGCGCCAGCAGCTGGGGACAGGGGAGAGTTAACACTGAAGCTTTCTTT. It yields the protein CASSWGQGRVNTEAFF.

J is TRBJ1-4 and V is TRBV5-1; D ambiguous. The CDR3 runs to 14 residues. Germline V gene sequence: CDR1 SGHRS, CDR2 YFSETQ. Trimming removed 4 bases from V and 5 bases from J, with 12 bases in between. The CDR3 spells CASSLNDGNEKLFF. The CDR3 coding sequence is TGCGCCAGCAGCCTTAATGACGGGAATGAAAAACTGTTTTTT.

This clone showed up just once. The chain carries TRBV2 and TRBJ2-2; D gene unclear. Germline CDR1 SNHLY, CDR2 FYNNEI. The CDR3 length is 15 residues. The V gene lost 4 bases and the J gene lost 0 bases, with 9 bases spanning the gap. The CDR3 DNA sequence: TGTGCCAGCAGTGTTGCGCTCGCGAACACCGGGGAGCTGTTTTTT. Translating gives CASSVALANTGELFF.

The chain couples TRBV13 to TRBJ1-2; 10 bases align to TRBD1. The trim removed 4 bases at V and 10 bases at J, leaving 12 bases unmatched. This CDR3 spans 15 amino acids. Per germline, CDR1 PRHDT and CDR2 FYEKMQ (reference sequence). The CDR3 sequence: CASSSAQTGGLDYTF. The CDR3 bases are TGTGCCAGCAGCTCCGCCCAGACAGGGGGCCTTGACTACACCTTC.

The V call is TRBV15, the J call TRBJ2-1; 13 bases line up with TRBD2. Germline values: CDR1 LNHNV, CDR2 YYDKDF (reference sequence). Trimming took 9 bases from V and 8 from J; bases not matched to a gene: 10. The CDR3 has 15 amino acids. CDR3 nucleotides: TGTGCCACAAAGCCCGGGACTAGCGGGACCCATGAGCAGTTCTTC. Translated: CATKPGTSGTHEQFF.

The chain combines TRBV7-9 with TRBJ2-3, with TRBD1 identical over 7 bases. Losses at the gene ends were 4 bases for V and 8 bases for J; bases not matched to a gene: 9. CDR3 length: 14 amino acids. The germline V gene encodes CDR1 SEHNR and CDR2 FQNEAQ (reference sequence). The CDR3 sequence: CASSSYDRQGTQYF. CDR3 sequence (DNA): TGTGCCAGCAGCTCCTACGACAGACAGGGTACGCAGTATTTT.

This chain joins TRBV28 and TRBJ1-1, with TRBD1 identical over 10 bases. This CDR3 spans 14 amino acids. V was pared by 6 bases and J by 4 bases, with 5 bases of the junction left unmatched. Germline V gives CDR1 MDHEN, CDR2 SYDVKM. This CDR3 is CASRLTGGGTEAFF. The CDR3 DNA is TGTGCCAGCAGGCTGACAGGGGGCGGCACTGAAGCTTTCTTT.

This clone appeared once. The rearrangement uses TRBV19 and TRBJ1-5; 8 bases map to TRBD1. The CDR3 runs 17 residues. Trimming removed 5 bases from V and 0 bases from J; junction bases left unmatched: 9. Germline V CDR1 and CDR2: LNHDA, SQIVND (reference sequence). CDR3 in amino acids: CASSPDRGPYSNQPQHF. Here the CDR3 DNA reads TGTGCCAGTAGTCCAGACAGGGGTCCCTATAGCAATCAGCCCCAGCATTTT.

The chain recombines TRBV5-1 with TRBJ2-1; D is uncertain. Per the germline V gene, CDR1 is SGHRS and CDR2 is YFSETQ. CDR3 size: 13 residues. Deletions cut 6 bases from V and 5 bases from J, with 12 bases between. DNA for the CDR3: TGCGCCAGCACACAGTTCACTGACAATGAGCAGTTCTTC. Translated: CASTQFTDNEQFF.

V is TRBV6-5 and J is TRBJ1-3; TRBD1 aligns across 7 bases. CDR3 length: 14 residues. Germline CDR1 is MNHEY and CDR2 is SVGAGI. V lost 5 bases and J lost 2; bases outside the gene matches: 3. The DNA for the CDR3 is TGTGCCAGCAGTCCGACAGGGACTGGAAACACCATATATTTT. Translation: CASSPTGTGNTIYF.

This rearrangement joins TRBV19 to TRBJ1-5; 7 positions match TRBD1. With V trimmed by 9 bases and J by 6 bases, 11 bases remained unmatched. The CDR3 spans 14 residues. The V gene's germline CDR1 is LNHDA and CDR2 SQIVND (reference sequence). As DNA, the CDR3 is TGTGCCAGCTCCAGGGGGACCGCCAGTCAGCCCCAGCATTTT. Translated, it gives CASSRGTASQPQHF. The variable domain in full, completed from reference TRBV19 and TRBJ1-5, reads DGGITQSPKYLFRKEGQNVTLSCEQNLNHDAMYWYRQDPGQGLRLIYYSQIVNDFQKGDIAEGYSVSREKKESFPLTVTSAQKNPTAFYLCASSRGTASQPQHFGDGTRLSIL.

The chain links TRBV29-1 to TRBJ1-2; 8 bases fit TRBD1. Germline CDR1 SQVTM, CDR2 ANQGSEA. J was trimmed by 0 bases and V by 3 bases; bases with no gene match: 6. The CDR3 contains 15 residues. The DNA for the CDR3 is TGCAGCGTTGATAGGGACAGGTTAGCTAACTATGGCTACACCTTC. Translating it yields CSVDRDRLANYGYTF.

The genes are TRBV13 and TRBJ1-2, with TRBD1 matching 9 bases. V shed 5 bases and J 7 bases; nucleotides not matched to a gene: 11. Looked up from germline, CDR1 is PRHDT and CDR2 is FYEKMQ (reference sequence). The CDR3 totals 15 residues. The CDR3 region is CASSLSLGTGSGYTF. Here the CDR3 DNA reads TGTGCCAGCAGCCTATCGTTAGGGACAGGGTCTGGCTACACCTTC.

The chain employs TRBV9 and TRBJ2-1, with D unresolved. Between the trimmed V and J ends, which lost 4 bases and 0 bases, there was a span of 14 bases. The CDR3 totals 16 residues. Germline values: CDR1 SGDLS, CDR2 YYNGEE. CDR3: CASSLKEASSYNEQFF. In DNA, the CDR3 is TGTGCCAGCAGCCTTAAAGAGGCGAGCTCCTACAATGAGCAGTTCTTC.

This chain links TRBV10-3 with TRBJ2-2, with D uncertain. V was cut by 9 bases and J by 7 bases, with 9 bases left in between. CDR1 is ENHRY, CDR2 SYGVKD, per germline. The length of the CDR3 is 11 residues. CDR3 loop: CAIWAGGELFF. The CDR3 DNA follows: TGTGCCATTTGGGCTGGCGGGGAGCTGTTTTTT.

This clone was seen just once. J is TRBJ1-2 and V is TRBV18, with D possibly being TRBD1 (6 bases). The CDR3 covers 12 residues. With 3 bases removed from V and 4 bases from J, the gap between germline ends came to 6 bases. Looked up from germline, CDR1 is KGHSH and CDR2 is LQKENI. DNA of the CDR3: TGTGCCAGCTCACCGGACAGCTATGGCTACACCTTC. This gives the protein CASSPDSYGYTF.